The TCR beta chain under discussion was sequenced for a study of blood T cells in healthy people across ages. Between the trimmed V and J ends, which lost 5 bases and 0 bases, there was a span of 12 bases. The CDR3 runs to 15 residues. The germline CDR1 and CDR2 sequences are MNHEY and SVGAGI. Comment on this clonotype: The antigen is unknown.

Combining a sample-barcoded 5' primer with a J-beta primer mix, a second PCR ran for about 7 to 11 cycles. A template-switch adaptor containing 12 random nucleotides labeled each cDNA molecule. A minimum of 2.5 million CDR3-containing paired-end reads was obtained for each sample. TCRdb re-derived calls from the 5' RACE reads in MiXCR, one entry per CDR3 protein. The sample includes roughly 1.5 million distinct CDR3 sequences, roughly 43% seen only once; the top ten take about 4%. Whole-study findings and limits: Diversity of TCR beta per million T cells declined in a roughly linear way with age. Conclusively comparing naive with antigen-experienced cells was impossible with unsorted PBMCs.

This clonotype was sampled from a woman under 30 in good health. The sequencing sample was made of blood. V usage is TRBV6-5 and J usage is TRBJ2-3; possibly TRBD1 for D (6 bases). The CDR3 region is CASSALQGSTDTQYF. The CDR3 bases are TGTGCCAGCAGTGCCTTACAGGGCAGCACAGATACGCAGTATTTT.